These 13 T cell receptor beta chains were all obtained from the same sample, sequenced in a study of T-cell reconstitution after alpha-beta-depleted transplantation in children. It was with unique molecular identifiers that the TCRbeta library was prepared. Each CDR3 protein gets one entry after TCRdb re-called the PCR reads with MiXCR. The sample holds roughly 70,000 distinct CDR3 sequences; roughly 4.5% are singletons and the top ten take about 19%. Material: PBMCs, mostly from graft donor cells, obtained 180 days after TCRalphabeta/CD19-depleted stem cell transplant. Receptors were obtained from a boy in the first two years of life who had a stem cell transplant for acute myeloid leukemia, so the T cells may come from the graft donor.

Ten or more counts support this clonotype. This chain's CDR3 is CASSSGLRYGYTF. CDR3 nucleotides: TGTGCCAGCAGTTCCGGCCTCCGGTATGGCTACACCTTC. The J gene is TRBJ1-2, the V gene TRBV12-3 or TRBV12-4, with D unresolved. Trimming took 4 bases from V and 5 from J, leaving 11 bases between them. This CDR3 region has 13 residues.

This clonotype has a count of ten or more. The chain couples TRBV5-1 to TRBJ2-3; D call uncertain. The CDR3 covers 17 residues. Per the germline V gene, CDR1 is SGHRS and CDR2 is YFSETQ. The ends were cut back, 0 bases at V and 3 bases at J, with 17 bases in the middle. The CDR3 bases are TGCGCCAGCAGCTTGGGCCACCCTTCCCCCTTGACAGATACGCAGTATTTT. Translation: CASSLGHPSPLTDTQYF.

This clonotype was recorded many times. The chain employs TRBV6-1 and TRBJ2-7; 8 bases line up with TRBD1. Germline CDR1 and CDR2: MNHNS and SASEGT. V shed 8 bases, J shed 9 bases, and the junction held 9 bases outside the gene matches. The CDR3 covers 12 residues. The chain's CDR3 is CASASQGDPQYV. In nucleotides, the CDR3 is TGTGCCAGCGCCTCACAGGGGGATCCGCAGTACGTC.

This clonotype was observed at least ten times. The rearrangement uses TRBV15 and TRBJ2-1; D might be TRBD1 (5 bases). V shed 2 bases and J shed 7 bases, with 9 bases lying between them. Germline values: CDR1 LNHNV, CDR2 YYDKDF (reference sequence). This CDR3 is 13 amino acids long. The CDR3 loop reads CATSRQGWNEQFF. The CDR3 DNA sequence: TGTGCCACCAGCAGACAGGGTTGGAATGAGCAGTTCTTC.

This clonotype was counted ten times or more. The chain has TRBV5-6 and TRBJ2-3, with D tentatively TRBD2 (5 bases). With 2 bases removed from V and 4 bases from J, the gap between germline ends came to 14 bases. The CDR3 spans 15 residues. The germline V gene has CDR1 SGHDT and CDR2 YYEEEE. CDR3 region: CASSLAVLGSDTQYF. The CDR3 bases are TGTGCCAGCAGCTTAGCGGTTCTAGGTTCAGATACGCAGTATTTT.

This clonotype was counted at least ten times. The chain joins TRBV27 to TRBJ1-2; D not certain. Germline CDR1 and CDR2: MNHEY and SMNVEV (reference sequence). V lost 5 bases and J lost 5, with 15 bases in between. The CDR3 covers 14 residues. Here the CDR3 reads CASSTKLGSYGYTF. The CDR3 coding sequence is TGTGCCAGCAGTACCAAACTTGGTTCTTATGGCTACACCTTC.

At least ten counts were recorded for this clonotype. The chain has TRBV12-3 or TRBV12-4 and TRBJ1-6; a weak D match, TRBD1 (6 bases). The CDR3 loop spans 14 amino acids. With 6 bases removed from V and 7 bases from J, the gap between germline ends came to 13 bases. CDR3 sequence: CASSPGRGNSPLHF. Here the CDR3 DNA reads TGTGCCAGCAGCCCCGGCAGGGGCAATTCACCCCTCCACTTT.

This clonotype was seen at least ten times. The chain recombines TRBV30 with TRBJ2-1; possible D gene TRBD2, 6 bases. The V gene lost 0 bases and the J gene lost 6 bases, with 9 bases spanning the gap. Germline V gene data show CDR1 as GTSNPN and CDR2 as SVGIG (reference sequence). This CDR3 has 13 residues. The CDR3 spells CAWSVGGLNEQFF. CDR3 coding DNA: TGTGCCTGGAGTGTCGGGGGACTCAATGAGCAGTTCTTC.

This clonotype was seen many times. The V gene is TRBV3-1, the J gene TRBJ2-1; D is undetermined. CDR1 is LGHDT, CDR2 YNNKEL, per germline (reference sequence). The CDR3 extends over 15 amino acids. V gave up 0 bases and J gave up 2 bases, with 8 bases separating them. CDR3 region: CASSQEAGPYNEQFF. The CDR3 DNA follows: TGTGCCAGCAGCCAAGAAGCCGGCCCCTACAATGAGCAGTTCTTC.

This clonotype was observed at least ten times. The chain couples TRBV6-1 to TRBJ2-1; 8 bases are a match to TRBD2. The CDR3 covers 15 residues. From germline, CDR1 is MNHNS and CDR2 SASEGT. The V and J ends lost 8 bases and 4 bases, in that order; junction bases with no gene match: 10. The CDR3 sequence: CASEWRRGEYNEQFF. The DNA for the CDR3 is TGTGCCAGCGAATGGAGGCGGGGGGAATACAATGAGCAGTTCTTC.

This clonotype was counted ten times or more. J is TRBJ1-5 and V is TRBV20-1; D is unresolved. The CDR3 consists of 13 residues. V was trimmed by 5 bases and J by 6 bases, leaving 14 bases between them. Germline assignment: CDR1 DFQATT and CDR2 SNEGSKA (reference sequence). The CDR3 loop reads CSASTAKGQPQHF. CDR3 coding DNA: TGCAGTGCTTCGACCGCTAAGGGTCAGCCCCAGCATTTT.

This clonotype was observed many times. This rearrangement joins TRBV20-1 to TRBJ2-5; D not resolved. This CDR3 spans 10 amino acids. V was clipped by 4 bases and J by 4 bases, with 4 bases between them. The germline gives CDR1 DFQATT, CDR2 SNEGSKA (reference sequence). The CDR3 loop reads CSANRETQYF. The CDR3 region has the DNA TGCAGTGCTAACCGAGAGACCCAGTACTTC.

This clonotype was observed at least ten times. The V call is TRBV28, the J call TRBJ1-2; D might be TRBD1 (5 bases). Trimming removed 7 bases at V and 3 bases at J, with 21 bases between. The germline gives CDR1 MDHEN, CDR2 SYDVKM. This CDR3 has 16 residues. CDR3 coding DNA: TGTGCCAGCACCTCAACCCCACGGGGGACGGACTATGGCTACACCTTC. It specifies CASTSTPRGTDYGYTF.